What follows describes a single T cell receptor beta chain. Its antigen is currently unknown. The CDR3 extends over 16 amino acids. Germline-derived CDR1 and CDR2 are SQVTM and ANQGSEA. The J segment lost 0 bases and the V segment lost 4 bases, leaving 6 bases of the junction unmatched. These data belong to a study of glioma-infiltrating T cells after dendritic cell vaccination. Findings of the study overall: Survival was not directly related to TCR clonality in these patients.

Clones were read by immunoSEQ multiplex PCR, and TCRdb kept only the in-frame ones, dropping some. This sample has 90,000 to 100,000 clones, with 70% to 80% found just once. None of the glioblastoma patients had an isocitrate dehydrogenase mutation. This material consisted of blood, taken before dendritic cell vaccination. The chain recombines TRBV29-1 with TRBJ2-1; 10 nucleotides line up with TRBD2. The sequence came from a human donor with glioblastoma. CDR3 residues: CSVVGLAESSYNEQFF. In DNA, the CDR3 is TGCAGCGTTGTCGGACTAGCGGAGAGCTCCTACAATGAGCAGTTCTTC.